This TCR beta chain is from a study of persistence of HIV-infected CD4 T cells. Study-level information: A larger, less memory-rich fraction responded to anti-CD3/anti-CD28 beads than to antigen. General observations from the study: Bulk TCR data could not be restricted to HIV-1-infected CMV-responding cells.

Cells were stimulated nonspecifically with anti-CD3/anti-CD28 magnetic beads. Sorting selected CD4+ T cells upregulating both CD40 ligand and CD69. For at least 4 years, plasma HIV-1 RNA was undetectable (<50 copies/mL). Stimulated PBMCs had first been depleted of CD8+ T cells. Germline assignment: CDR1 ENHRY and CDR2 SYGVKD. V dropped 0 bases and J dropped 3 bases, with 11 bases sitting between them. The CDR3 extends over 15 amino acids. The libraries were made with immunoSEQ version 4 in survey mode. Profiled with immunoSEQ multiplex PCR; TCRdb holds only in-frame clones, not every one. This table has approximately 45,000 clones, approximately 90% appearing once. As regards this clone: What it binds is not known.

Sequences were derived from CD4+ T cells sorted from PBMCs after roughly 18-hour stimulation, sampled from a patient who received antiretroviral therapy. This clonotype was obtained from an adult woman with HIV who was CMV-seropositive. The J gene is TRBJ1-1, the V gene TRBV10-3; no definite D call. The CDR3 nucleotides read TGTGCCATCAGTGAGTCGGCGGGAGGTTACACTGAAGCTTTCTTT. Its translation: CAISESAGGYTEAFF.